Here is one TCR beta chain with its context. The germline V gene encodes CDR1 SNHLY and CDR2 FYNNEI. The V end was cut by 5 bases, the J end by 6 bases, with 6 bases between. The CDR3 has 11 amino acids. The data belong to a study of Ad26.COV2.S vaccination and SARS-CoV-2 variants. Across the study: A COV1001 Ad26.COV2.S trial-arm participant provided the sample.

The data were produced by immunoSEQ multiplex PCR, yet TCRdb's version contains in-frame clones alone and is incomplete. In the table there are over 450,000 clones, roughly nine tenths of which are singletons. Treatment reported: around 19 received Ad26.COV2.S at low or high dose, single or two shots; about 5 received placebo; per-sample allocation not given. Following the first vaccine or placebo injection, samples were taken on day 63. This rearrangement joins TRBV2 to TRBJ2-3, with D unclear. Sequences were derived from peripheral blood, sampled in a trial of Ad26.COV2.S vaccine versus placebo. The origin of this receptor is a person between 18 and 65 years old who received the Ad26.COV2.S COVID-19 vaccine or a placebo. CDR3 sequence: CASSSFDTQYF. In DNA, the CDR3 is TGTGCCAGCAGTAGTTTTGATACGCAGTATTTT.